This paragraph reports one TCR beta chain. In the authors' workflow: Counts of nucleated cells, estimated from reference gene primer amplification, were obtained. The table came from immunoSEQ multiplex PCR; TCRdb's copy has only in-frame clones and leaves some out. That table furnishes V, J and clone size, whereas the DNA furnished D and trimming. The table includes some 280,000 clones, approximately 90% detected once. The CDR3 has 15 residues. The germline V gene has CDR1 SQVTM and CDR2 ANQGSEA. V shed 5 bases and J shed 2 bases, with 17 bases lying between them. This entry belongs to a study of blood T cell repertoires in COVID-19. Study-wide background: Acute and convalescent COVID-19 samples came from the United States, Italy and Spain. PBMCs, B-cell-depleted T cells, or T cells were the source of the cDNA or gDNA that made up the material.

The sample comprised peripheral blood. This sequence joins TRBV29-1 and TRBJ2-3; a weak D match, TRBD2 (6 bases). This TCR came from a woman in her 30s with active or convalescent COVID-19. CDR3 protein: CSVRRRRGTTDTQYF. As DNA, the CDR3 is TGCAGCGTTCGTAGGCGTCGGGGGACCACAGATACGCAGTATTTT.